The entry below gives a single T cell receptor beta chain sequence along with its context. The V segment lost 4 bases and the J segment 8 bases; nucleotides outside the gene matches: 8. The V gene's germline CDR1 is SGHRS and CDR2 YFSETQ. The CDR3 has 14 amino acids. This specimen comes from a study of blood T cell repertoires in COVID-19. Method: immunoSEQ multiplex PCR; TCRdb's copy keeps in-frame clones and lacks some. The sample has under 250,000 clones, approximately 85% seen once. The specimen was PBMCs or T cells enriched from blood (not recorded which). This clonotype was obtained from a woman aged 45-65 years with acute COVID-19. This chain connects TRBV5-1 to TRBJ2-1, with TRBD1 identical over 8 bases. CDR3 in amino acids: CASSVGQGLDEQFF. The CDR3 coding sequence is TGCGCCAGCAGCGTTGGACAGGGCTTGGATGAGCAGTTCTTC.